This T cell receptor beta chain appears in the sequencing data of a study of cytomegalovirus exposure and HLA in healthy donors. Study-wide findings and caveats: In an earlier analysis, in 620 or so donors, most V segments appeared productive either ~87% or ~30% of the time.

On this clone itself: Its matching antigen is unknown.

The PCR employed 60 Vbeta primers together with 13 Jbeta primers. The repertoire was sequenced with immunoSEQ multiplex PCR; TCRdb's copy has only in-frame clones and lacks some. The table has over 95,000 clones, about three quarters seen once. CDR3 size: 14 residues. Germline CDR1 reads SGHNT; CDR2 reads YYREEE (reference sequence). V dropped 4 bases and J dropped 10; count of bases not matched to a gene: 8. The sample was PBMCs. The source of this sequence is a female donor in good health and CMV-seronegative. The rearrangement joins TRBV5-4 to TRBJ1-6; TRBD1 matches 7 bases. The CDR3 loop reads CASSTPGQRSPLHF. CDR3 nucleotides: TGTGCCAGCAGCACACCGGGACAGAGGTCACCCCTCCACTTT.